These 20 T cell receptor beta chains were all obtained from the same sample, sequenced in a study of cytomegalovirus exposure and HLA in healthy donors. The PCR contained 60 Vbeta and 13 Jbeta primers. Sequenced by immunoSEQ multiplex PCR; TCRdb stores in-frame clones only, minus some. The sample consists of roughly 250,000 clones, around 80% of them appearing once. Source material: PBMCs. These receptors were taken from a girl aged 2-15 years in good health and CMV-seronegative.

The rearrangement uses TRBV28 and TRBJ1-1, with D perhaps TRBD1 (5 bases). This CDR3 comprises 12 residues. Trimming removed 4 bases at V and 4 bases at J, with 7 bases between. CDR1 and CDR2 (germline): MDHEN, SYDVKM. CDR3 DNA sequence: TGTGCCAGCAGTTCAGGGCGCACTGAAGCTTTCTTT. Protein sequence: CASSSGRTEAFF.

The J gene is TRBJ1-5, the V gene TRBV6-1; a possible D gene is TRBD1 (5 bases). CDR1 and CDR2 (germline): MNHNS, SASEGT. The CDR3 extends over 14 amino acids. V lost 7 bases and J 0 bases, leaving 10 bases between the germline ends. CDR3 coding DNA: TGTGCCAGCACGGGGGATTTTAGCAATCAGCCCCAGCATTTT. Amino acids: CASTGDFSNQPQHF.

The chain has TRBV5-4 and TRBJ1-6, with a weak D call TRBD1 (6 bases). V lost 4 bases to trimming and J lost 7 bases, with 15 bases between them. CDR1 and CDR2 (germline): SGHNT, YYREEE (reference sequence). The CDR3 loop spans 15 amino acids. The DNA for the CDR3 is TGTGCCAGCAGCCCACGAAGGGGGTTGAATTCACCCCTCCACTTT. Protein sequence: CASSPRRGLNSPLHF.

The count of this clone is one. V is TRBV9 and J is TRBJ1-3; maybe TRBD1 (5 bases). V was shortened by 4 bases and J by 3 bases, with 17 bases between the two germline ends. CDR1 SGDLS and CDR2 YYNGEE come from the germline V gene. The length of the CDR3 is 16 residues. The CDR3 sequence is CASSPEGVLIGNTIYF. Here the CDR3 DNA reads TGTGCCAGCAGCCCCGAAGGGGTTCTAATTGGAAACACCATATATTTT.

The table lists this clone with a few counts. V gene TRBV5-4 combines with J gene TRBJ2-5, with 9 bases identical to TRBD2. The CDR3 is made up of 16 amino acids. V lost 1 base to trimming and J lost 5 bases; unmatched junction nucleotides: 9. In germline, CDR1 is SGHNT, CDR2 YYREEE (reference sequence). Here the CDR3 reads CASSLSAAGGGETQYF. The CDR3 DNA follows: TGTGCCAGCAGCTTGTCCGCAGCGGGAGGAGGGGAGACCCAGTACTTC. Using reference TRBV5-4 and TRBJ2-5 for the parts outside the CDR3, the full variable domain is ETGVTQSPTHLIKTRGQQVTLRCSSQSGHNTVSWYQQALGQGPQFIFQYYREEENGRGNFPPRFSGLQFPNYSSELNVNALELDDSALYLCASSLSAAGGGETQYFGPGTRLLVL.

This chain links TRBV29-1 with TRBJ2-3; tentatively, D is TRBD2 (7 bases). Germline V gene data show CDR1 as SQVTM and CDR2 as ANQGSEA. The length of the CDR3 is 17 residues. Trimming pared 6 bases from V and 1 base from J, leaving 23 bases between. The CDR3 here is CSVLGVRGGPRTDTQYF. The DNA for the CDR3 is TGCAGCGTGTTGGGGGTTAGGGGGGGGCCTCGCACAGATACGCAGTATTTT.

The chain joins TRBV7-8 to TRBJ2-1; 9 nucleotides agree with TRBD1. Germline V gene lookup returns CDR1 SGHVS and CDR2 FQNEAQ. With V trimmed by 5 bases and J by 9 bases, 11 bases remained unmatched. The CDR3 sequence is 15 residues long. The CDR3 bases are TGTGCCAGCAGCCTAACGGGACAGGGTAAGAGTGAGCAGTTCTTC. It is translated as CASSLTGQGKSEQFF. The full variable domain, with the rest looked up from reference TRBV7-8 and TRBJ2-1, is GAGVSQSPRYKVAKRGQDVALRCDPISGHVSLFWYQQALGQGPEFLTYFQNEAQLDKSGLPSDRFFAERPEGSVSTLKIQRTQQEDSAVYLCASSLTGQGKSEQFFGPGTRLTVL.

The chain employs TRBV9 and TRBJ2-5; 12 nucleotides align to TRBD2. The CDR3 consists of 17 residues. V dropped 1 base and J dropped 2; count of bases not matched to a gene: 6. Germline loops: CDR1 SGDLS, CDR2 YYNGEE. CDR3 region: CASSVYGTSGLQETQYF. The CDR3 DNA is TGTGCCAGCAGCGTATACGGGACTAGCGGGTTGCAAGAGACCCAGTACTTC.

This clone appeared a few times. This chain links TRBV6-5 with TRBJ1-4, with 8 nucleotides matching TRBD1. The junction had 11 bases not matched to a gene; V was cut back by 6 bases and J by 8 bases. The CDR3 has 15 amino acids. Germline CDR1 MNHEY, CDR2 SVGAGI. This chain's CDR3 is CASRGTGTGREKLFF. The CDR3 DNA reads as TGTGCCAGCAGGGGAACCGGGACAGGTCGGGAAAAACTGTTTTTT.

The gene calls are TRBV25-1 and TRBJ2-7; TRBD1 agrees at 7 bases. This CDR3 is 14 amino acids long. The V gene's germline CDR1 is MGHDK and CDR2 SYGVNS. V was pared by 8 bases and J by 4 bases, with 11 bases of the junction left unmatched. CDR3 in DNA: TGTGCCAGCGGACAACAGGGGAATATATACGAGCAGTACTTC. Translated: CASGQQGNIYEQYF.

The genes are TRBV5-5 and TRBJ2-6; D unclear. The CDR3 runs to 17 residues. Germline lookup yields CDR1 SGHKS and CDR2 YYEKEE (reference sequence). Trimming left V 0 bases short and J 4 bases short, with 14 bases between. The CDR3 spells CASSLDPRINGANVLTF. For the CDR3, the DNA is TGTGCCAGCAGCTTGGACCCCAGGATTAACGGGGCCAACGTCCTGACTTTC.

The chain employs TRBV6-6 and TRBJ2-1, with 9 bases lining up with TRBD2. The CDR3 consists of 14 residues. The trim removed 7 bases at V and 5 bases at J, leaving 6 bases unmatched. In germline, CDR1 is MNHNY, CDR2 SVGAGI (reference sequence). Here the CDR3 DNA reads TGTGCCAGCACCATAGCGGGAGCCAACAATGAGCAGTTCTTC. Its translation is CASTIAGANNEQFF.

The table lists this clone with a few counts. The chain couples TRBV5-1 to TRBJ1-3; no clear D. The ends were cut back, 4 bases at V and 2 bases at J, with 13 bases in the middle. CDR1 is SGHRS, CDR2 YFSETQ, per germline. This CDR3 is built from 15 residues. This CDR3 is CASSLGFTTGNTIYF. CDR3 bases: TGCGCCAGCAGCCTGGGATTTACAACTGGAAACACCATATATTTT.

The chain joins TRBV7-9 to TRBJ2-3; TRBD1 agrees at 7 bases. CDR1 SEHNR and CDR2 FQNEAQ come from the germline V gene (reference sequence). This CDR3 contains 15 residues. The trim removed 5 bases at V and 3 bases at J, leaving 8 bases unmatched. The CDR3 loop reads CASSIRGPGTDTQYF. The DNA for the CDR3 is TGTGCCAGCAGCATTAGGGGGCCGGGGACAGATACGCAGTATTTT.

The CDR3 reads CATIQTWGESEEQFF. The CDR3, as DNA: TGCGCCACCATCCAAACTTGGGGAGAATCGGAGGAGCAGTTCTTC. The chain carries TRBV5-1 and TRBJ2-1; TRBD2 is a possible D gene (5 bases). Per germline, CDR1 SGHRS and CDR2 YFSETQ. This CDR3 spans 15 amino acids. Trimming removed 9 bases at V and 10 bases at J, with 26 bases between.

J is TRBJ2-2 and V is TRBV4-1; D remains unclear. There are 14 residues in the CDR3. V shed 3 bases and J shed 5 bases, with 10 bases lying between them. Germline V gene data show CDR1 as MGHRA and CDR2 as YSYEKL. The CDR3 reads CASSQPGLTGELFF. CDR3 DNA: TGCGCCAGCAGCCAGCCGGGTCTTACCGGGGAGCTGTTTTTT.

This chain connects TRBV5-6 to TRBJ1-1, with D perhaps TRBD1 (5 bases). CDR3 length: 14 residues. CDR1 is SGHDT and CDR2 is YYEEEE in the germline V gene. Trimming removed 2 bases from V and 5 bases from J, with 13 bases in between. The CDR3 DNA sequence: TGTGCCAGCAGCTTTGGGGCAGGGAGGACTGAAGCTTTCTTT. It translates to CASSFGAGRTEAFF.

This sequence joins TRBV29-1 and TRBJ2-7; 7 nucleotides match TRBD1. Germline CDR1 reads SQVTM; CDR2 reads ANQGSEA. This CDR3 contains 14 residues. V lost 5 bases and J lost 5; bases outside the gene matches: 12. CDR3 protein: CSVLGNRGLNEQYF. The CDR3 DNA follows: TGCAGCGTTCTGGGGAACAGGGGTTTGAACGAGCAGTACTTC.

A single count supports this clone. The chain recombines TRBV29-1 with TRBJ2-7, with D tentatively TRBD1 (5 bases). V shed 6 bases and J shed 3 bases, with 15 bases lying between them. The germline CDR1 and CDR2 sequences are SQVTM and ANQGSEA. The CDR3 loop spans 13 amino acids. The DNA of the CDR3 is TGCAGCGTCGAACCCGAAGACAGCTACGAGCAGTACTTC. Translating it yields CSVEPEDSYEQYF.

The chain is built from TRBV9 and TRBJ1-6; D gene uncertain. There are 13 residues in the CDR3. Trimming shortened V by 3 bases and J by 9 bases, and 10 bases separated the two germline ends. Looked up from germline, CDR1 is SGDLS and CDR2 is YYNGEE. DNA for the CDR3: TGTGCCAGCAGCGCGAGCCCCTCTTCACCCCTCCACTTT. It encodes CASSASPSSPLHF.